The T cell receptor beta chain under discussion was sequenced for a study of a mutant IDH1 vaccine in newly diagnosed glioma. Described time point: baseline, week 1 (first vaccination visit). Treatment defined: pre-vaccination baseline after standard-of-care therapy. Points from the study as a whole: Patients mounted vaccine-induced immune responses in around 93% of cases.

V gave up 3 bases and J gave up 0 bases; unmatched junction bases: 11. Germline V gene data show CDR1 as LGHNA and CDR2 as YNFKEQ. The CDR3 covers 17 residues. Sequencing used immunoSEQ multiplex PCR; TCRdb keeps in-frame clones, though not all of them. The repertoire holds roughly 99,000 clones, 70% to 90% seen once, with approximately 0.58% in the top ten. Worth noting for this clone: What it binds is not known.

This TCR was recovered from a woman aged 45-65 years with glioma. The input for sequencing was PBMCs, taken from a glioma patient treated with radiotherapy, temozolomide or both. V is TRBV4-2 and J is TRBJ2-7, with 7 bases that match TRBD2. The CDR3, as DNA: TGTGCCAGCAGCCACCCTTGGACCGGGGGGAGCTCCTACGAGCAGTACTTC. Translating gives CASSHPWTGGSSYEQYF.